The clone carrying this T cell receptor beta chain was found a few times. What it binds is unknown. These data are taken from a study of cytomegalovirus exposure and HLA in healthy donors. Primers included in the PCR were 60 Vbeta and 13 Jbeta primers. Profiled with immunoSEQ multiplex PCR; TCRdb holds only in-frame clones, not every one. The sample holds 150,000 to 200,000 clones, 65% to 80% seen once. Study-level points and caveats: A later analysis appeared to link common viral pathogens to several of the most significant clusters. The CMV antigen specificity of a few CMV-associated chains was confirmed through in vitro analysis.

Trimming at V came to 5 bases and at J to 8 bases, leaving 8 bases not matched to a gene. Looked up from germline, CDR1 is KGHSH and CDR2 is LQKENI. The CDR3 consists of 14 residues. The chain has TRBV18 and TRBJ1-4; 7 bases are shared with TRBD1. The source of this sequence is a woman aged 45-65 years in good health and CMV-seropositive. Material for sequencing was PBMCs. CDR3 amino acids: CASSADRAFEKLFF. In DNA, the CDR3 is TGTGCCAGCTCAGCAGACAGGGCTTTCGAAAAACTGTTTTTT.